Presented here are 4 T cell receptor beta chains from one specimen sequenced in a study of CD8 T cells in ankylosing spondylitis. One entry per CDR3 protein, called by TCRdb with MiXCR from the 5' RACE reads. The data hold fewer than 250,000 distinct CDR3 sequences, with roughly a tenth observed a single time. What was sequenced was blood, either unsorted or a sorted T cell fraction (not recorded which). These receptors all come from a male donor with ankylosing spondylitis or in good health (not recorded which).

This clonotype was seen ten or more times. This chain joins TRBV29-1 and TRBJ1-1; D unclear. The V gene lost 6 bases and the J gene lost 0 bases, with 11 bases spanning the gap. From germline, CDR1 is SQVTM and CDR2 ANQGSEA. The CDR3 contains 13 residues. The CDR3 nucleotides read TGCAGCGTCGAGGAGTCTATGAACACTGAAGCTTTCTTT. It is translated as CSVEESMNTEAFF.

This rearrangement joins TRBV29-1 to TRBJ2-1, with 9 bases that match TRBD2. The CDR3 consists of 16 residues. V lost 0 bases to trimming and J lost 5 bases; unmatched junction nucleotides: 8. Germline V lookup: CDR1 SQVTM, CDR2 ANQGSEA. The CDR3 DNA reads as TGCAGCGTTGAAGATTACGAGCGGGAGGAGCACAATGAGCAGTTCTTC. Its protein product is CSVEDYEREEHNEQFF.

V and J are TRBV19 and TRBJ2-7; the match to TRBD1 covers 7 bases. The CDR3 extends over 13 amino acids. V shed 5 bases, J shed 2 bases, and the junction held 3 bases outside the gene matches. In germline, CDR1 is LNHDA, CDR2 SQIVND (reference sequence). The CDR3 bases are TGTGCCAGTAGTGGGGACAGAGCCTACGAGCAGTACTTC. It codes for CASSGDRAYEQYF.

At least ten counts were recorded for this clonotype. The V call is TRBV27, the J call TRBJ2-1, with D possibly matching TRBD1 (5 bases). The V gene lost 9 bases and the J gene lost 7 bases, with 19 bases spanning the gap. The V gene's germline CDR1 is MNHEY and CDR2 SMNVEV (reference sequence). This CDR3 comprises 14 residues. CDR3 sequence reads: CARIRTDILNEQFF. CDR3 coding DNA: TGTGCCAGGATAAGAACGGACATTTTAAATGAGCAGTTCTTC.